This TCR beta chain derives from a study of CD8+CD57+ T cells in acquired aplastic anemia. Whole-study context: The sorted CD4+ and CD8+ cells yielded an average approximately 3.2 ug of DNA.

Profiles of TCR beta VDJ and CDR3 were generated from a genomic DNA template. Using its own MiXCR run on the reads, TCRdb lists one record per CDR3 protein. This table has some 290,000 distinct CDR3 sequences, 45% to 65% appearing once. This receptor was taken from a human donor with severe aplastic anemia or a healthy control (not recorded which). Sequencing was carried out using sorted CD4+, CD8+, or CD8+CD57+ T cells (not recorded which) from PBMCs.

CDR3 loop: CAISESRKADSGNTIYF. CDR3 sequence (DNA): TGTGCCATCAGTGAGTCGCGTAAGGCGGACTCTGGAAACACCATATATTTT. This chain joins TRBV10-3 and TRBJ1-3; D ambiguous. The CDR3 spans 17 residues. V lost 0 bases and J 0 bases, leaving 12 bases between the germline ends. Germline V gene data show CDR1 as ENHRY and CDR2 as SYGVKD.